These T cell receptor beta chains were read from a single sample in a study of low-dose radiotherapy and immunotherapy resistance in tumors. TCRdb independently ran MiXCR on the reads; one entry per CDR3 protein. The sample has 85,000 to 95,000 distinct CDR3 sequences, 20% seen once; the top ten hold 10% to 15%. Sequenced here: PBMCs, sampled after low-dose radiotherapy plus immunotherapy. All receptors derive from a female donor with ovarian cancer. Each CDR3 is given with its conserved first and last residue. The D gene is left open where the match is weak. Some rows mark clone size as missing; the rest say once, few, many or name a class of expanded clone.

>.|TRBJ1-2|TRBV5-5|many
CASSLSSGYGYTF
TGTGCCAGCAGCTTAAGCAGTGGCTATGGCTACACCTTC
>.|TRBJ2-1|TRBV18|.
CASSPGWDNYNEQFF
TGTGCCAGCTCACCAGGGTGGGACAACTACAATGAGCAGTTCTTC
>.|TRBJ2-7|TRBV21-1|many
CASSTTGTFSYEQYF
TGTGCCAGCAGCACTACCGGGACCTTCTCCTACGAGCAGTACTTC
>.|TRBJ2-3|TRBV12-3/TRBV12-4|many
CASSPAPDTQYF
TGTGCCAGCAGCCCGGCACCAGATACGCAGTATTTT
>TRBD1|TRBJ2-7|TRBV6-1|few
CASNNGAGTGTGQYF
TGTGCCAGCAACAATGGAGCCGGGACAGGGACTGGGCAGTACTTC
>TRBD2|TRBJ2-1|TRBV12-3/TRBV12-4|many
CASSPTGLALSSYNEQFF
TGTGCCAGCAGCCCCACGGGACTAGCATTGAGCTCCTACAATGAGCAGTTCTTC
>.|TRBJ1-6|TRBV19|many
CASSPTNSPLHF
TGTGCCAGTAGTCCTACTAATTCACCCCTCCACTTT
>.|TRBJ2-5|TRBV20-1|many
CSAPTSTSETQYF
TGCAGTGCCCCGACTTCCACGAGTGAGACCCAGTACTTC
>TRBD1|TRBJ2-1|TRBV2|many
CASFVDRGYNEQFF
TGTGCCAGTTTCGTGGACAGGGGCTACAATGAGCAGTTCTTC
>TRBD1|TRBJ2-7|TRBV9|.
CAGSVGQGAYEQYF
TGTGCCGGCAGCGTAGGGCAGGGGGCCTACGAGCAGTACTTC
>TRBD2|TRBJ2-6|TRBV4-1|many
CASSQDRGLAGGESGANVLTF
TGCGCCAGCAGCCAAGATAGAGGACTAGCGGGAGGGGAGTCTGGGGCCAACGTCCTGACTTTC
>.|TRBJ2-3|TRBV11-2|many
CASTRLTRDTQYF
TGTGCCAGCACCCGCCTAACCAGGGATACGCAGTATTTT
>.|TRBJ1-1|TRBV30|many
CAWSQQRTEAFF
TGTGCCTGGAGTCAACAGCGCACTGAAGCTTTCTTT
>.|TRBJ2-2|TRBV24-1|many
CAILRKVDTGELFF
TGTGCCATCCTGCGAAAGGTCGACACCGGGGAGCTGTTTTTT
>.|TRBJ2-3|TRBV11-2|.
CASSLELVTVTDTQYF
TGTGCCAGCAGCTTAGAGTTAGTAACAGTCACAGATACGCAGTATTTT
>TRBD1|TRBJ1-5|TRBV30|many
CAWSAGTGGQMAQHF
TGTGCCTGGAGTGCCGGGACAGGGGGTCAAATGGCCCAGCATTTT
>.|TRBJ1-2|TRBV28|many
CASSRSYGYTF
TGTGCCAGCAGTCGGAGCTATGGCTACACCTTC
>.|TRBJ1-1|TRBV28|many
CASMSTMNTEAFF
TGTGCCAGCATGTCAACCATGAACACTGAAGCTTTCTTT
>.|TRBJ2-7|TRBV20-1|many
CSARDGTRNYNEQYF
TGCAGTGCTAGAGATGGGACCCGTAACTACAACGAGCAGTACTTC
>.|TRBJ1-5|TRBV19|.
CASSILGRGYSNQPQHF
TGTGCCAGTAGTATCCTAGGCAGGGGCTATAGCAATCAGCCCCAGCATTTT
>TRBD2|TRBJ2-1|TRBV29-1|many
CSAGLGSYNEQFF
TGCAGCGCGGGACTAGGATCCTACAATGAGCAGTTCTTC
>.|TRBJ2-7|TRBV30|.
CAWSGTLYEQYF
TGTGCCTGGAGTGGGACACTTTACGAGCAGTACTTC
>.|TRBJ2-1|TRBV5-3|few
CASSVQDSAYNEQFF
TGTGCCAGCAGCGTGCAAGACTCCGCCTACAATGAGCAGTTCTTC
>.|TRBJ1-6|TRBV28|.
CASKGEETNSPLHF
TGTGCCAGCAAGGGGGAGGAGACTAATTCACCCCTCCACTTT
>TRBD2|TRBJ2-1|TRBV20-1|many
CSALQPSGGRINEQFF
TGCAGTGCTCTCCAACCTAGCGGGGGGCGAATAAATGAGCAGTTCTTC